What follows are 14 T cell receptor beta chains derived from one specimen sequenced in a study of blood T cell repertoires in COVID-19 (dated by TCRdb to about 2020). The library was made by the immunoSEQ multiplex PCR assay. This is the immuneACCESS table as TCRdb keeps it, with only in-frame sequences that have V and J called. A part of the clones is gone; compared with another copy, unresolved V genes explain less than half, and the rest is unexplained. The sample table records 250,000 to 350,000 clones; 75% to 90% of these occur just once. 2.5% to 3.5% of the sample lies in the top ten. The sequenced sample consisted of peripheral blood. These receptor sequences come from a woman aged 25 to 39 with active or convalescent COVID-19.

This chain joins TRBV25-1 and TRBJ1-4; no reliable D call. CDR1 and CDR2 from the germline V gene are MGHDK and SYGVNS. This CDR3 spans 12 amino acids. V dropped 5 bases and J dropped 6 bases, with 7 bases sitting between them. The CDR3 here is CASSTRYEKLFF. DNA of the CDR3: TGTGCCAGCAGTACTCGGTATGAAAAACTGTTTTTT.

CDR3: CASSGGRQGRNQPQHF. The CDR3 DNA sequence: TGTGCCAGCAGTGGGGGGAGGCAGGGTCGCAATCAGCCCCAGCATTTT. The J gene is TRBJ1-5, the V gene TRBV6-1; D might be TRBD1 (5 bases). There are 16 residues in the CDR3. V lost 4 bases and J lost 2, with 15 bases in between. Looked up from germline, CDR1 is MNHNS and CDR2 is SASEGT.

The CDR3 DNA follows: TGTGCCAGAAGCTTGTTAGCAGGGGTGAGAGGCTACACCTTC. This translates into CARSLLAGVRGYTF. The gene calls are TRBV5-3 and TRBJ1-2; D possibly corresponds to TRBD1 (6 bases). TRBV5-3 qualifies as an ORF whose function is uncertain. This CDR3 is built from 14 residues. Between the trimmed V and J ends, which lost 1 base and 8 bases, there was a span of 15 bases.

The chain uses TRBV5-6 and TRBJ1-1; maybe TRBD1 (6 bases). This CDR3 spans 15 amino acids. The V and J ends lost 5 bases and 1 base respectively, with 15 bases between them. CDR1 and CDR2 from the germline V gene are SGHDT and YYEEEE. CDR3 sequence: CASSFSPDRNTEAFF. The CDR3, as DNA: TGTGCCAGCAGTTTTTCCCCGGACAGGAACACTGAAGCTTTCTTT.

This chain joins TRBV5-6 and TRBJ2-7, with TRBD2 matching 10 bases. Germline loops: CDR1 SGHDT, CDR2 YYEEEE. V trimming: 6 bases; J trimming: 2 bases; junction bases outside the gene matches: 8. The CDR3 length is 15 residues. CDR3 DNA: TGTGCCAGCAACCCCTTAGCGGGGGGACCCTACGAGCAGTACTTC. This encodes CASNPLAGGPYEQYF.

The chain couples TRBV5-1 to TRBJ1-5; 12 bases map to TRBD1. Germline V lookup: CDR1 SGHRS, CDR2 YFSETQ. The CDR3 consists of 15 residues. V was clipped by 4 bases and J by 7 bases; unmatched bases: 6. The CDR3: CASSPGQGARQPQHF. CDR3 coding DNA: TGCGCCAGCAGCCCGGGACAGGGGGCACGGCAGCCCCAGCATTTT.

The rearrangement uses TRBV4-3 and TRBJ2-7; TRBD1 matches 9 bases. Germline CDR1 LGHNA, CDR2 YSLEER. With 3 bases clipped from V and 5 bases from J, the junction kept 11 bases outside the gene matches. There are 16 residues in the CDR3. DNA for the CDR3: TGCGCCAGCAGCCAGACCCTCCGGGACAGGGTCCACGAGCAGTACTTC. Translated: CASSQTLRDRVHEQYF.

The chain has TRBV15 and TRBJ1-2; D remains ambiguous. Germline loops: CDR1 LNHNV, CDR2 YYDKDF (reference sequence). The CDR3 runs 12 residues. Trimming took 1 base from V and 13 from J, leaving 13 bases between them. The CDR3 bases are TGTGCCACCAGCAGAGCCCCTCAACTTGTCACCTTC. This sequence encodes CATSRAPQLVTF.

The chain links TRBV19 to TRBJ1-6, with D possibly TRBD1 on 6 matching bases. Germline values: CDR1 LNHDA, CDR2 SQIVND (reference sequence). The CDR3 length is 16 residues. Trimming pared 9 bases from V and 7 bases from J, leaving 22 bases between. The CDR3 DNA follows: TGTGCCAGCACCCAGGCCCGGGGGGCGCGGAATTCACCCCTCCACTTT. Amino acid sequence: CASTQARGARNSPLHF.

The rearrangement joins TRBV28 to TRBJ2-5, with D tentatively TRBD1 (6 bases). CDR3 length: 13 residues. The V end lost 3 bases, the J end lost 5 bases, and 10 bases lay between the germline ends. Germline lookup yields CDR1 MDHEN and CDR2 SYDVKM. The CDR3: CASSFNRGETQYF. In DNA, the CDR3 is TGTGCCAGCAGTTTTAATAGGGGGGAGACCCAGTACTTC.

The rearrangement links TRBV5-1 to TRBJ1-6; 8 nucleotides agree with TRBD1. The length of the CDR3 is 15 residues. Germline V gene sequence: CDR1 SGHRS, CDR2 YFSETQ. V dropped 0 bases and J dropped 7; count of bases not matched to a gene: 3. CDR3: CASSLGTGRNSPLHF. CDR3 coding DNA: TGCGCCAGCAGCTTGGGGACAGGGCGAAATTCACCCCTCCACTTT.

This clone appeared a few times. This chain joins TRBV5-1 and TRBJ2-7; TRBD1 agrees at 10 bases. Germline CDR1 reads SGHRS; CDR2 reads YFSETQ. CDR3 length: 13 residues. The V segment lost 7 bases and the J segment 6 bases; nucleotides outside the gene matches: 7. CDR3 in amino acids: CASYRDRGTEQYF. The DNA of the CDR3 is TGCGCCAGCTACCGGGACAGGGGAACCGAGCAGTACTTC. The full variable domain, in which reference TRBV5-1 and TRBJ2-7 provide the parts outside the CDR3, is KAGVTQTPRYLIKTRGQQVTLSCSPISGHRSVSWYQQTPGQGLQFLFEYFSETQRNKGNFPGRFSGRQFSNSRSEMNVSTLELGDSALYLCASYRDRGTEQYFGPGTRLTVT.

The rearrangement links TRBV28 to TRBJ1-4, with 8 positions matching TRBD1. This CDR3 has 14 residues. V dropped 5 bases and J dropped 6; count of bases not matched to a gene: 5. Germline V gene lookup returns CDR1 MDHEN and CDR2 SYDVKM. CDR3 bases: TGTGCCAGCAGTCAGCAGGGGGCGGATGAAAAACTGTTTTTT. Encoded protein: CASSQQGADEKLFF.

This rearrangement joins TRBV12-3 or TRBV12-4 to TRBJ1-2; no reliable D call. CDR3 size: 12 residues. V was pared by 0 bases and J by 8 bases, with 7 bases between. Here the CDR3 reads CASSLAGRGYTF. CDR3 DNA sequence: TGTGCCAGCAGTTTAGCCGGCAGGGGCTACACCTTC.